Below are 2 T cell receptor beta chains sequenced from a single sample in a study of PD-L1 blockade in urothelial cancer. This table comes from immunoSEQ multiplex PCR, and its TCRdb copy is limited to in-frame clones, with some not included. The sample yields roughly 49,000 clones, roughly 87% seen once. Specimen: PBMCs, collected around atezolizumab (anti-PD-L1) treatment. The receptors stem from a man in his sixties with urothelial cancer.

The DNA of the CDR3 is TGTGCCAGCAGCGGACCAACCGGGACAGTCTATGGCTACACCTTC. This gives the protein CASSGPTGTVYGYTF. The rearrangement links TRBV21-1 to TRBJ1-2; TRBD1 is the table's D call and was not checked against the DNA. TRBV21-1 is flagged as a pseudogene. There are 15 residues in the CDR3.

This chain joins TRBV11-3 and TRBJ2-5, with TRBD2 identical over 8 bases. This CDR3 has 13 amino acids. Germline CDR1 and CDR2: SGHNT and YENEEA. V gave up 5 bases and J gave up 7 bases; unmatched junction bases: 6. The CDR3 reads CASSQVAGGTQYF. The CDR3 nucleotides are TGTGCCAGCAGCCAGGTGGCGGGGGGGACCCAGTACTTC.